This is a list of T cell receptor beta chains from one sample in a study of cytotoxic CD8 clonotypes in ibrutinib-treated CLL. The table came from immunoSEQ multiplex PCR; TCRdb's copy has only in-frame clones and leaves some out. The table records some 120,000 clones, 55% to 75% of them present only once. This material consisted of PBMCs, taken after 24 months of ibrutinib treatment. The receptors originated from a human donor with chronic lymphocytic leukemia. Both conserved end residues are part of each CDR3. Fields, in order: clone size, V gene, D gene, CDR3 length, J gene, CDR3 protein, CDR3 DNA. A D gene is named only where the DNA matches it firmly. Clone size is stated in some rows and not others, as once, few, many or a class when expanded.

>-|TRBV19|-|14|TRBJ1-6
CASSTSELNSPLHF
TGTGCCAGTAGTACCTCAGAGCTGAATTCACCCCTCCACTTT
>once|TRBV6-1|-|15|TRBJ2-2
CASSEQLANTGELFF
TGTGCCAGCAGTGAACAATTAGCCAACACCGGGGAGCTGTTTTTT
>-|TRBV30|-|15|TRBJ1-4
CAWSETASYGEKLFF
TGTGCCTGGAGTGAGACAGCCTCCTACGGGGAAAAACTGTTTTTT
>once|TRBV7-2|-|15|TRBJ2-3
CASSLAGGHTDTQYF
TGTGCCAGCAGCTTAGCGGGGGGCCACACAGATACGCAGTATTTT
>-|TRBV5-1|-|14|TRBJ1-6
CASSLEPGTSPLHF
TGCGCCAGCAGCTTGGAACCAGGGACCTCACCCCTCCACTTT
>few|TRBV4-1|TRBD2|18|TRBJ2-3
CASSPLGLAGGGGDTQYF
TGCGCCAGCAGCCCACTAGGACTAGCGGGGGGCGGGGGAGATACGCAGTATTTT
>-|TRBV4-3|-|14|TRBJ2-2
CASSQGGITGELFF
TGCGCCAGCAGCCAAGGAGGTATCACCGGGGAGCTGTTTTTT
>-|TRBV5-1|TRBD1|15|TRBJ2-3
CASSPDRGNRDTQYF
TGCGCCAGCAGCCCGGACAGGGGGAATAGAGATACGCAGTATTTT
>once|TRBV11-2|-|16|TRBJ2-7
CASSLSEALSSYEQYF
TGTGCCAGCAGCTTGTCCGAAGCGCTGAGCTCCTACGAGCAGTACTTC
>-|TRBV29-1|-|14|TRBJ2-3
CSAVELEIPDTQYF
TGCAGCGCTGTCGAGTTAGAGATCCCAGATACGCAGTATTTT
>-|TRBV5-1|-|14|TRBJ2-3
CASSSGPGSDTQYF
TGCGCCAGCAGTTCCGGACCGGGATCAGATACGCAGTATTTT
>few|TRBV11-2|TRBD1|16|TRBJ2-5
CASSSFPTGVSETQYF
TGTGCCAGCAGCTCATTCCCTACAGGGGTATCAGAGACCCAGTACTTC
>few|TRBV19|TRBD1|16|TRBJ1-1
CASSIERGTGTLQAFF
TGTGCCAGTAGTATAGAAAGGGGGACAGGGACTCTACAGGCTTTCTTT
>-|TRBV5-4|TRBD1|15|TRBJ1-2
CASSFPGGPNYGYTF
TGTGCCAGCAGCTTCCCAGGGGGGCCTAACTATGGCTACACCTTC
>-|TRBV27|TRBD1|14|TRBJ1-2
CASSPGTGGGGYTF
TGTGCCAGCAGTCCCGGGACAGGGGGCGGGGGCTACACCTTC
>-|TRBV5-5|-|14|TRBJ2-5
CASSTRPEGETQYF
TGTGCCAGCAGCACTAGGCCGGAGGGGGAGACCCAGTACTTC
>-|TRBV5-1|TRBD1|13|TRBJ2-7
CASSRDRSYEQYF
TGCGCCAGCAGCCGGGACAGGTCCTACGAGCAGTACTTC
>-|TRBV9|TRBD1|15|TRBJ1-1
CASSKQGGMNTEAFF
TGTGCCAGCAGCAAGCAGGGGGGCATGAACACTGAAGCTTTCTTT
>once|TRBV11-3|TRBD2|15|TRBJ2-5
CASSRTSGGHGSQYF
TGTGCCAGCAGCCGGACTAGCGGGGGTCACGGGTCCCAGTACTTC
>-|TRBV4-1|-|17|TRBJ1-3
CASSQDYPTTSGNTIYF
TGCGCCAGCAGCCAAGATTACCCGACCACCTCTGGAAACACCATATATTTT
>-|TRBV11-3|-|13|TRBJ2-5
CASSFEGAETQYF
TGTGCCAGCAGCTTCGAAGGGGCAGAGACCCAGTACTTC
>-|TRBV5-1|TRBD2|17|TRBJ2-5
CASSLAPFSGGSETQYF
TGCGCCAGCAGCTTGGCCCCTTTCAGCGGGGGGTCAGAGACCCAGTACTTC
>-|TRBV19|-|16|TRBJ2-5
CASSIVGLANQETQYF
TGTGCCAGTAGTATAGTTGGGTTGGCAAATCAAGAGACCCAGTACTTC
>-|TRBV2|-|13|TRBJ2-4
CASSGLEGNIQYF
TGTGCCAGCAGTGGGCTAGAGGGGAACATTCAGTACTTC
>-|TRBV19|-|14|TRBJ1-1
CASSIELSEDEAFF
TGTGCCAGTAGTATAGAACTTTCGGAAGATGAAGCTTTCTTT
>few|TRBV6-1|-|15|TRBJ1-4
CASSELSGSNEKLFF
TGTGCCAGCAGTGAACTATCCGGATCCAATGAAAAACTGTTTTTT
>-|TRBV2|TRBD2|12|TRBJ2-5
CASGPGGETQYF
TGTGCCAGCGGGCCGGGGGGGGAGACCCAGTACTTC
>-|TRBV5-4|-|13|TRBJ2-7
CASSLRAGVEQYF
TGTGCCAGCAGCTTGAGGGCAGGGGTCGAGCAGTACTTC
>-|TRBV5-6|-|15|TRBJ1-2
CASSQSTGRAYGYTF
TGTGCCAGCAGCCAAAGTACCGGGCGGGCCTATGGCTACACCTTC
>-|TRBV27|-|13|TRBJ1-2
CASSLGANYGYTF
TGTGCCAGCAGTTTAGGGGCCAACTATGGCTACACCTTC
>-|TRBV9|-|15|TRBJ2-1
CASSVAGTENNEQFF
TGTGCCAGCAGCGTAGCGGGGACGGAAAACAATGAGCAGTTCTTC
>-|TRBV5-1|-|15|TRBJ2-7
CASRPSRGGLYEQYF
TGCGCCAGCAGGCCTTCCAGGGGAGGTCTTTACGAGCAGTACTTC
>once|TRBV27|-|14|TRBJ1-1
CASSLWGGNTEAFF
TGTGCCAGCAGTTTATGGGGAGGGAACACTGAAGCTTTCTTT
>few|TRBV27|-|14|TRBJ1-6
CASSFLLANSPLHF
TGTGCCAGCAGTTTCCTTTTAGCCAATTCACCCCTCCACTTT
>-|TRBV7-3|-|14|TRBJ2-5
CASSFPDGQETQYF
TGTGCCAGCAGCTTCCCCGACGGCCAAGAGACCCAGTACTTC
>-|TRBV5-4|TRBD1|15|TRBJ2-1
CASSPLGQAYNEQFF
TGTGCCAGCAGCCCGCTTGGACAGGCCTACAATGAGCAGTTCTTC
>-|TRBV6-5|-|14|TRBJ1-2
CASSYRISNYGYTF
TGTGCCAGCAGTTACCGGATATCTAACTATGGCTACACCTTC
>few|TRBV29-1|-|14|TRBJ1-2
CSVEDQEGASGYTF
TGCAGCGTTGAAGATCAAGAGGGCGCGAGTGGCTACACCTTC
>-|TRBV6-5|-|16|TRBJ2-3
CASSYSIGTTADTQYF
TGTGCCAGCAGTTACTCGATTGGGACGACGGCAGATACGCAGTATTTT
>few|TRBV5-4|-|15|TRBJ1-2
CASSQRDGLNYGYTF
TGTGCCAGCAGCCAACGGGACGGCCTTAACTATGGCTACACCTTC
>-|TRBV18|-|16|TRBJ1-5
CASSPAPGMGNQPQHF
TGTGCCAGCTCACCAGCCCCGGGAATGGGCAATCAGCCCCAGCATTTT